Presented here are 10 T cell receptor beta chains from one specimen sequenced in a study of spatial heterogeneity in lung cancer. Noted time point: blood at routine non-recurrence follow-up after resection. Each CDR3 protein gets one entry after TCRdb re-called the 5' RACE reads with MiXCR. This table holds roughly 110,000 distinct CDR3 sequences, 9.5% to 14% found once. Sequencing used PBMCs, obtained at follow-up. These receptors were collected from a female donor with early-stage non-small cell lung cancer.

This clonotype occurred many times. V and J are TRBV11-2 and TRBJ2-5; 7 positions agree with TRBD1. V lost 7 bases, J lost 4 bases, and 6 bases stayed unmatched. CDR3 length equals 13 residues. In germline, CDR1 is SGHAT, CDR2 FQNNGV. The DNA for the CDR3 is TGTGCCAGCAACCATGACAGGGTAGAGACCCAGTACTTC. This gives the protein CASNHDRVETQYF. Combining the CDR3 with reference TRBV11-2 and TRBJ2-5 gives the whole variable domain EAGVAQSPRYKIIEKRQSVAFWCNPISGHATLYWYQQILGQGPKLLIQFQNNGVVDDSQLPKDRFSAERLKGVDSTLKIQPAKLEDSAVYLCASNHDRVETQYFGPGTRLLVL.

The table lists this clonotype with a few counts. The gene calls are TRBV6-6 and TRBJ2-3, with 10 bases matching TRBD2. The CDR3 spans 15 residues. The V segment lost 6 bases and the J segment 4 bases; nucleotides outside the gene matches: 7. Germline V lookup: CDR1 MNHNY, CDR2 SVGAGI (reference sequence). CDR3 sequence reads: CASSLAGGFADTQYF. CDR3 nucleotides: TGTGCCAGCAGCTTAGCGGGAGGCTTCGCAGATACGCAGTATTTT.

This clonotype showed up just a few times. J is TRBJ2-1 and V is TRBV5-1, with 10 bases aligning to TRBD1. Trimming cost V 4 bases and J 4 bases; bases outside gene matches: 5. Germline CDR1 SGHRS, CDR2 YFSETQ. CDR3 length: 15 amino acids. The CDR3 loop reads CASSPGTGAYNEQFF. The DNA of the CDR3 is TGCGCCAGCAGCCCCGGGACAGGGGCTTACAATGAGCAGTTCTTC.

This clonotype has ten or more counts. The rearrangement links TRBV24-1 to TRBJ2-3; D unclear. Germline V lookup: CDR1 KGHDR, CDR2 SFDVKD. CDR3 length: 13 amino acids. Trimming shortened V by 3 bases and J by 3 bases, and 6 bases separated the two germline ends. Here the CDR3 reads CATSDDGTDTQYF. The DNA of the CDR3 is TGTGCCACCAGTGATGACGGGACAGATACGCAGTATTTT.

The chain combines TRBV11-2 with TRBJ1-1; TRBD1 might be the D (6 bases). Germline V gives CDR1 SGHAT, CDR2 FQNNGV. The CDR3 spans 14 residues. V lost 5 bases, J lost 0 bases, and 10 bases lay in between. The CDR3 is CASSRTGMNTEAFF. The CDR3 DNA is TGTGCCAGCAGCCGAACAGGGATGAACACTGAAGCTTTCTTT.

The chain links TRBV29-1 to TRBJ2-3; TRBD2 matches at 15 bases. Per the germline V gene, CDR1 is SQVTM and CDR2 is ANQGSEA. The junction had 8 bases not matched to a gene; V was cut back by 7 bases and J by 0 bases. The CDR3 consists of 17 residues. Here the CDR3 reads CSAVGTSGRTSTDTQYF. The DNA for the CDR3 is TGCAGCGCCGTGGGGACTAGCGGGAGGACTAGCACAGATACGCAGTATTTT.

The chain combines TRBV25-1 with TRBJ2-4; tentative D call: TRBD1 (6 bases). The ends were cut back, 2 bases at V and 6 bases at J, with 11 bases in the middle. In germline, CDR1 is MGHDK, CDR2 SYGVNS. This CDR3 contains 14 residues. CDR3: CASSEVGGINIQYF. For the CDR3, the DNA is TGTGCCAGCAGTGAAGTAGGGGGAATAAACATTCAGTACTTC.

This clonotype turned up a few times. This chain joins TRBV7-2 and TRBJ2-4; D might be TRBD1 (6 bases). V was pared by 4 bases and J by 1 base, with 11 bases between. CDR3 length: 15 amino acids. The germline V gene encodes CDR1 SGHTA and CDR2 FQGNSA. CDR3 in DNA: TGTGCCAGCAGCTCCACAGGGACGGCCAAAAACATTCAGTACTTC. Encoded protein: CASSSTGTAKNIQYF.

This clonotype was recorded a few times. This chain links TRBV3-1 with TRBJ2-2; TRBD2 agrees at 12 bases. The V segment lost 4 bases and the J segment 4 bases; nucleotides outside the gene matches: 7. The CDR3 extends over 17 amino acids. Germline V gives CDR1 LGHDT, CDR2 YNNKEL (reference sequence). CDR3 protein: CASSLRLAGASTGELFF. The CDR3 DNA reads TGTGCCAGCAGCCTAAGACTAGCGGGAGCGAGCACCGGGGAGCTGTTTTTT.

This clonotype was detected a few times. This rearrangement joins TRBV19 to TRBJ2-7; 12 nucleotides agree with TRBD2. Germline values: CDR1 LNHDA, CDR2 SQIVND (reference sequence). This CDR3 contains 14 residues. The ends lost 4 bases at V and 3 bases at J; junction bases unmatched: 1. The CDR3: CASSKTSGSYEQYV. The CDR3 bases are TGTGCCAGTAGTAAGACTAGCGGGAGCTACGAGCAGTACGTC.